The 26 T cell receptor beta chains presented below share a single source sample, sequenced in a study of blood T cell repertoires in COVID-19. Libraries were prepared by immunoSEQ multiplex PCR; TCRdb keeps only in-frame clonotypes and omits some of them. The table lists 120,000 to 150,000 clones, roughly four fifths of them singletons. The sequencing sample was made of peripheral blood. Receptors were obtained from a human donor in a cohort sampled during active COVID-19.

This clone was recorded a few times. The J gene is TRBJ2-5, the V gene TRBV7-3; TRBD2 agrees at 10 bases. V lost 5 bases and J lost 5; bases outside the gene matches: 8. Germline CDR1 is SGHTA and CDR2 is FQGTGA. The CDR3 spans 15 residues. CDR3 nucleotide sequence: TGTGCCAGCAGCCCCACCGGGACTAGCGTTGAGACCCAGTACTTC. Its translation is CASSPTGTSVETQYF.

The chain links TRBV7-9 to TRBJ2-1, with 9 bases lining up with TRBD1. Germline CDR1 SEHNR, CDR2 FQNEAQ (reference sequence). The CDR3 contains 15 residues. V shed 4 bases, J shed 7 bases, and the junction held 8 bases outside the gene matches. CDR3 residues: CASSSASGQGNEQFF. The CDR3 coding sequence is TGTGCCAGCAGCTCCGCATCGGGACAGGGTAATGAGCAGTTCTTC.

The chain uses TRBV6-1 and TRBJ2-6, with 8 nucleotides matching TRBD1. Germline lookup yields CDR1 MNHNS and CDR2 SASEGT. The CDR3 is 16 amino acids. V shed 0 bases and J 2 bases; nucleotides not matched to a gene: 0. The CDR3 reads CASSEARGPGANVLTF. The CDR3 nucleotides read TGTGCCAGCAGTGAAGCCAGGGGGCCTGGGGCCAACGTCCTGACTTTC.

The chain is built from TRBV7-8 and TRBJ1-1, with TRBD1 identical over 9 bases. This CDR3 has 16 amino acids. The ends lost 5 bases at V and 4 bases at J; junction bases unmatched: 11. In germline, CDR1 is SGHVS, CDR2 FQNEAQ. The CDR3 is CASSPNRGDRATEAFF. CDR3 nucleotides: TGTGCCAGCAGCCCCAATCGGGGGGACAGGGCCACTGAAGCTTTCTTT.

The chain combines TRBV9 with TRBJ2-3; TRBD2 aligns across 14 bases. J lost 2 bases, V lost 3 bases, and 2 bases had no gene match. The germline V gene has CDR1 SGDLS and CDR2 YYNGEE. The CDR3 consists of 16 residues. DNA for the CDR3: TGTGCCAGCAGCGAGGGACTAGCGGGGGCCACAGATACGCAGTATTTT. It yields the protein CASSEGLAGATDTQYF.

The chain recombines TRBV3-1 (or the pseudogene TRBV3-2) with TRBJ2-2; D ambiguous. This CDR3 comprises 13 residues. Germline CDR1 reads LGHDT; CDR2 reads YNNKEL (reference sequence). The V and J ends lost 1 base and 2 bases respectively, with 2 bases between them. This CDR3 is CASSQVNTGELFF. The CDR3 coding sequence is TGTGCCAGCAGCCAAGTAAACACCGGGGAGCTGTTTTTT.

The chain carries TRBV15 and TRBJ2-7; possible D gene TRBD1, 6 bases. This CDR3 has 13 residues. Germline-derived CDR1 and CDR2 are LNHNV and YYDKDF (reference sequence). This chain's CDR3 is CASSLRGRYEQYF. The CDR3 coding sequence is TGTGCTTCCAGTCTCAGGGGAAGGTACGAGCAGTACTTC.

This clone appeared once. J is TRBJ2-1 and V is TRBV7-6; TRBD2 aligns across 8 bases. The CDR3 covers 16 residues. J was trimmed by 0 bases and V by 4 bases; bases with no gene match: 5. Germline assignment: CDR1 SGHVS and CDR2 FNYEAQ. CDR3 DNA sequence: TGTGCCAGCAGCTCCACGGGGGGGAGCTCCTACAATGAGCAGTTCTTC. Protein product: CASSSTGGSSYNEQFF.

This chain links TRBV9 with TRBJ2-3, with 9 nucleotides matching TRBD2. Trimming cost V 0 bases and J 4 bases; bases outside gene matches: 6. The CDR3 totals 16 residues. Germline V lookup: CDR1 SGDLS, CDR2 YYNGEE. The DNA for the CDR3 is TGTGCCAGCAGCGTAGACCCGGGACTAGCTTCAGATACGCAGTATTTT. It encodes CASSVDPGLASDTQYF.

This chain joins TRBV3-1 (or the pseudogene TRBV3-2) and TRBJ2-1; 9 bases align to TRBD1. Germline trimming cut 1 base from V and 15 bases from J; bases unmatched to any gene: 7. This CDR3 has 13 residues. Germline CDR1 is LGHDT and CDR2 is YNNKEL (reference sequence). In DNA, the CDR3 is TGTGCCAGCAGCCAAGGGGAGGGGACAGGGCTGTTCTTC. Protein product: CASSQGEGTGLFF.

This clone occurred a few times. The V and J genes are TRBV28 and TRBJ1-2; 8 positions match TRBD1. Germline V CDR1 and CDR2: MDHEN, SYDVKM. The CDR3 contains 16 residues. V lost 2 bases to trimming and J lost 4 bases; unmatched junction nucleotides: 9. The CDR3 reads CASSLGPDREGYGYTF. CDR3 DNA: TGTGCCAGCAGTTTAGGACCGGACAGGGAGGGCTATGGCTACACCTTC.

This chain links TRBV14 with TRBJ1-2; 9 positions agree with TRBD1. Germline trimming cut 5 bases from V and 6 bases from J; bases unmatched to any gene: 10. Germline-derived CDR1 and CDR2 are SGHDN and FVKESK. This CDR3 is 15 amino acids long. The CDR3 nucleotides read TGTGCCAGCAGCTCCCGGACAGGGGTTGTAGATGGCTACACCTTC. Protein: CASSSRTGVVDGYTF.

The chain joins TRBV11-2 to TRBJ1-5; the match to TRBD1 covers 8 bases. The length of the CDR3 is 16 residues. J was trimmed by 7 bases and V by 5 bases; bases with no gene match: 13. Germline CDR1 and CDR2: SGHAT and FQNNGV. The CDR3 spells CASSAQTGVIPQPQHF. The CDR3 DNA is TGTGCCAGCAGCGCACAGACAGGGGTGATACCCCAGCCCCAGCATTTT.

The V gene is TRBV7-2, the J gene TRBJ1-6, with D uncertain. Germline assignment: CDR1 SGHTA and CDR2 FQGNSA. Deletions cut 8 bases from V and 3 bases from J, with 14 bases between. The CDR3 is 15 residues long. CDR3 region: CASARIRGYNSPLHF. The CDR3 nucleotides read TGTGCCAGCGCTCGCATCCGGGGCTATAATTCACCCCTCCACTTT. The variable domain in full, with the rest retrieved from reference TRBV7-2 and TRBJ1-6, is GAGVSQSPSNKVTEKGKDVELRCDPISGHTALYWYRQSLGQGLEFLIYFQGNSAPDKSGLPSDRFSAERTGGSVSTLTIQRTQQEDSAVYLCASARIRGYNSPLHFGNGTRLTVT.

This chain joins TRBV11-3 and TRBJ2-5, with D possibly TRBD2 on 5 matching bases. CDR1 is SGHNT, CDR2 YENEEA, per germline. Trimming cost V 0 bases and J 7 bases, with 9 bases left between them. This CDR3 is 13 amino acids long. In nucleotides, the CDR3 is TGTGCCAGCAGCTTAGACTCCGCGGGGACCCAGTACTTC. Protein: CASSLDSAGTQYF.

This clone showed up just a few times. The V and J genes are TRBV3-1 (or the pseudogene TRBV3-2) and TRBJ2-3, with 9 bases fitting TRBD1. CDR3 length: 15 residues. Per germline, CDR1 LGHDT and CDR2 YNNKEL (reference sequence). V shed 5 bases, J shed 1 base, and the junction held 4 bases outside the gene matches. The CDR3 sequence: CASSTQGAGTDTQYF. In DNA, the CDR3 is TGTGCCAGCAGCACACAGGGGGCAGGCACAGATACGCAGTATTTT.

The chain recombines TRBV4-3 with TRBJ2-1; the D gene is possibly TRBD1 (5 bases). Trimming left V 7 bases short and J 8 bases short, with 15 bases between. From germline, CDR1 is LGHNA and CDR2 YSLEER. The length of the CDR3 is 13 residues. CDR3: CASIRGPVDEQFF. In DNA form, the CDR3 reads TGCGCCAGCATAAGGGGCCCGGTGGATGAGCAGTTCTTC.

J is TRBJ2-2 and V is TRBV4-2; TRBD2 agrees at 9 bases. This CDR3 has 18 amino acids. Germline V gene data show CDR1 as LGHNA and CDR2 as YNFKEQ. Trimming took 0 bases from V and 2 from J; bases not matched to a gene: 7. The CDR3 sequence: CASSQDTGGGDNTGELFF. The CDR3 coding sequence is TGTGCCAGCAGCCAAGATACTGGCGGGGGGGATAACACCGGGGAGCTGTTTTTT.

This chain connects TRBV11-3 to TRBJ2-2, with no clear D. Trimming took 5 bases from V and 8 from J, leaving 15 bases between them. The CDR3 extends over 14 amino acids. CDR1 SGHNT and CDR2 YENEEA come from the germline V gene. CDR3 in amino acids: CASSVGSTTGELFF. The CDR3, as DNA: TGTGCCAGCAGCGTCGGGTCTACCACTGGGGAGCTGTTTTTT.

The chain combines TRBV4-2 with TRBJ2-2; 10 bases fit TRBD2. The CDR3 covers 16 residues. The germline V gene has CDR1 LGHNA and CDR2 YNFKEQ. The trim removed 1 base at V and 4 bases at J, leaving 3 bases unmatched. The CDR3, as DNA: TGTGCCAGCAGCCAAGTAGCGGGGGGCCCCACCGGGGAGCTGTTTTTT. This codes for CASSQVAGGPTGELFF.

V gene TRBV4-1 combines with J gene TRBJ2-1, with a possible D match to TRBD1 (5 bases). The germline V and J ends were trimmed by 0 bases and 7 bases, with 16 bases remaining between them. Germline-derived CDR1 and CDR2 are MGHRA and YSYEKL. CDR3 length: 16 residues. CDR3 protein: CASSQERGTGINEQFF. The CDR3 nucleotides are TGCGCCAGCAGCCAAGAAAGGGGAACCGGTATTAATGAGCAGTTCTTC.

This clone was seen a single time. This chain joins TRBV12-1 and TRBJ2-1; the table calls TRBD2, which could not be checked here. TRBV12-1 is termed a pseudogene. The CDR3 has 14 amino acids. The CDR3 is CASSSPDSYNEQFF. The CDR3 coding sequence is TGTGCCAGCAGCTCACCAGACTCGTACAATGAGCAGTTCTTC.

V and J are TRBV7-2 and TRBJ1-4, with no clear D. This CDR3 has 15 amino acids. The V and J ends lost 3 bases and 5 bases respectively, with 13 bases between them. Germline CDR1 is SGHTA and CDR2 is FQGNSA. The CDR3: CASSLTGLINEKLFF. CDR3 sequence (DNA): TGTGCCAGCAGCTTGACCGGACTAATAAATGAAAAACTGTTTTTT.

This sequence joins TRBV5-1 and TRBJ2-1, with TRBD2 matching over 11 bases. Trimming cost V 5 bases and J 5 bases; bases outside gene matches: 9. CDR3 size: 16 residues. The germline CDR1 and CDR2 sequences are SGHRS and YFSETQ. CDR3 amino acids: CASRSLAGAFHNEQFF. The CDR3 coding sequence is TGCGCCAGCAGATCACTAGCGGGGGCCTTCCACAATGAGCAGTTCTTC.

This chain links TRBV19 with TRBJ2-7, with D possibly TRBD1 on 6 matching bases. This CDR3 region has 13 residues. Trimming left V 4 bases short and J 5 bases short, with 12 bases between. CDR1 is LNHDA and CDR2 is SQIVND in the germline V gene (reference sequence). This chain's CDR3 is CASSTGVDHEQYF. Written as DNA, the CDR3 is TGTGCCAGTAGTACAGGGGTGGACCACGAGCAGTACTTC.

The sample holds one count of this clone. The rearrangement joins TRBV11-2 to TRBJ2-1, with 10 bases identical to TRBD2. The CDR3 totals 15 residues. V was pared by 3 bases and J by 7 bases, with 6 bases of the junction left unmatched. Germline loops: CDR1 SGHAT, CDR2 FQNNGV. CDR3: CASSFNSGGANEQFF. CDR3 nucleotide sequence: TGTGCCAGCAGCTTTAACAGCGGGGGGGCTAATGAGCAGTTCTTC.